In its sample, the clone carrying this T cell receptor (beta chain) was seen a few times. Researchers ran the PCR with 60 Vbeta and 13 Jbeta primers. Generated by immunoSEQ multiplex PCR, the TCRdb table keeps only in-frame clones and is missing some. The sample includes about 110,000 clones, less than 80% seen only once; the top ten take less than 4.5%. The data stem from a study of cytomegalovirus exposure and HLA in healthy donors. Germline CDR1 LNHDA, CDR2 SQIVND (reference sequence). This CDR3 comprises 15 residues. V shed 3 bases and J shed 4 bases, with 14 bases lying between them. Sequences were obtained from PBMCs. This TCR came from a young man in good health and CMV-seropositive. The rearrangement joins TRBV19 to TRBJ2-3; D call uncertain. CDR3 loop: CASSIPGRGADTQYF. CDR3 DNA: TGTGCCAGTAGTATCCCTGGCAGAGGAGCAGATACGCAGTATTTT.